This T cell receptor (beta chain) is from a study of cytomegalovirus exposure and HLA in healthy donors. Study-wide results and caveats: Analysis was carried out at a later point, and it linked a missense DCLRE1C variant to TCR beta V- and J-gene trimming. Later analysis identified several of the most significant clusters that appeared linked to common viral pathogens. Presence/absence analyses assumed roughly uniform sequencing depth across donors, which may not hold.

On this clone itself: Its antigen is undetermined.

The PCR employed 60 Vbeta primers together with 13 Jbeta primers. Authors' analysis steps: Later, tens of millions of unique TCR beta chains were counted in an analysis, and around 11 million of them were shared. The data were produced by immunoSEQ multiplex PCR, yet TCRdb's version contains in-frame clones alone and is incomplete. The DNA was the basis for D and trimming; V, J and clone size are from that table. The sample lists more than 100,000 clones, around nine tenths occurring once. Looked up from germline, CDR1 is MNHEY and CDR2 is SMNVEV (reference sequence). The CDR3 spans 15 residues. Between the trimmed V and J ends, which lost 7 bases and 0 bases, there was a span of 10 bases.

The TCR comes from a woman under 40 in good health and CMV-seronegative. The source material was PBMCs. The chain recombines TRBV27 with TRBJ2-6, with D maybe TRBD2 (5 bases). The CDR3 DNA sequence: TGTGCCAGCAAGGACTTTGGCTCTGGGGCCAACGTCCTGACTTTC. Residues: CASKDFGSGANVLTF.